This T cell receptor beta chain was documented in a study of T cell responses to AZD1222 COVID-19 vaccine. At the level of the study: Timing groups of about 4 and about 12 weeks for second doses were pooled. General observations from the study: Researchers report vaccine-associated CD4 TCRs spanning spike, with dominance at 160-218 and 743-854. Two AZD1222 administrations were followed by greater Spike-specific TCR breadth and depth.

Comments on this clone: Its antigen is undetermined. At one boundary the junction diverges from the germline segment, which might be a read error.

Per germline, CDR1 SGHDT and CDR2 YYEEEE. This CDR3 spans 12 amino acids. Using immunoSEQ multiplex PCR, the repertoire was profiled, and TCRdb retains in-frame clones only, with some absent. The data show about 190,000 clones, with approximately 92% seen just once and 1% to 1.5% held by the top ten. The source material was peripheral blood, sampled on day 0 of AZD1222 vaccination. The TCR comes from an adult in good health. The gene calls are TRBV5-6 and TRBJ1-1; 7 positions agree with TRBD1. CDR3 sequence reads: CASSSGTAEAFF. The CDR3 nucleotides read TGTGCCAGCAGCTCCGGGACAGCTGAGGCTTTCTTT.